The present TCR beta chain was sequenced within a study of shared T cell receptors in the human thymus. This clone was detected only once. V was clipped by 6 bases and J by 6 bases, with 12 bases between them. The germline gives CDR1 SNHLY, CDR2 FYNNEI. This CDR3 region has 13 residues. The protocol was immunoSEQ multiplex PCR, while the TCRdb copy is restricted to in-frame clones and leaves out a portion. The profile shows hundreds of thousands of clones, more than 70% of them singletons. These same records also appear under a second study, on human thymus T cells.

The sequenced material came from thymocytes. The rearrangement links TRBV2 to TRBJ2-1, with D possibly matching TRBD2 (6 bases). The TCR originated in a boy under two years old with a congenital heart defect. CDR3 sequence reads: CASRTGGFNEQFF. The CDR3 coding sequence is TGTGCCAGCAGAACCGGGGGATTCAATGAGCAGTTCTTC.